What follows are 19 T cell receptor beta chains derived from one specimen sequenced in a study of response to subunit inactivated influenza vaccine. TCRdb itself ran the RT-PCR reads through MiXCR, one entry per CDR3 protein. The table records about 540,000 distinct CDR3 sequences, roughly 25% of them present only once. These data also featured in a second study, about T cells expressing NK-cell markers. From that study: Researchers built TCR beta cDNA using 5'RACE template switching with UMIs.

The material was CD4+ T cells sorted from PBMCs, obtained about 12 days after vaccination. The receptors come from a middle-aged man who received an inactivated influenza vaccine.

This chain links TRBV28 with TRBJ2-7, with TRBD2 identical over 8 bases. CDR3 length: 15 amino acids. V was clipped by 6 bases and J by 1 base; unmatched bases: 8. The germline CDR1 and CDR2 sequences are MDHEN and SYDVKM. DNA of the CDR3: TGTGCCAGCAGACAGAGCGGGAGCGGATCCTACGAGCAGTACTTC. This encodes CASRQSGSGSYEQYF.

This clonotype was counted a few times. The chain joins TRBV18 to TRBJ2-3; 10 nucleotides align to TRBD1. V lost 3 bases and J lost 1; bases outside the gene matches: 4. Germline lookup yields CDR1 KGHSH and CDR2 LQKENI. The length of the CDR3 is 16 residues. The CDR3 loop reads CASSPWTGGGTDTQYF. CDR3 nucleotides: TGTGCCAGCTCACCCTGGACAGGGGGAGGCACAGATACGCAGTATTTT.

The V and J genes are TRBV15 and TRBJ2-7; 10 bases are shared with TRBD1. The trim removed 5 bases at V and 4 bases at J, leaving 2 bases unmatched. CDR3 size: 13 residues. Germline V gives CDR1 LNHNV, CDR2 YYDKDF (reference sequence). CDR3 amino acids: CATSADRGYEQYF. The CDR3 coding sequence is TGTGCCACCAGCGCGGACAGGGGGTACGAGCAGTACTTC.

This clonotype was found a few times. This chain connects TRBV29-1 to TRBJ2-3, with 10 bases matching TRBD1. CDR1 and CDR2 (germline): SQVTM, ANQGSEA. After removal of 0 bases from V and 2 bases from J, the junction contained 8 bases not matched to a gene. This CDR3 has 17 amino acids. CDR3 sequence: CSVEDFRQGAATDTQYF. CDR3 in DNA: TGCAGCGTTGAAGACTTCCGACAGGGGGCGGCCACAGATACGCAGTATTTT.

This clonotype appeared a few times. This sequence joins TRBV7-2 and TRBJ2-7; TRBD2 matches 8 bases. Per germline, CDR1 SGHTA and CDR2 FQGNSA. The V segment lost 1 base and the J segment 2 bases; nucleotides outside the gene matches: 7. This CDR3 is built from 16 residues. The CDR3 coding sequence is TGTGCCAGCAGCTTAGACTCCGCGCGGGGGGCCTACGAGCAGTACTTC. This gives the protein CASSLDSARGAYEQYF.

The chain has TRBV28 and TRBJ2-1; maybe TRBD2 (5 bases). Trimming left V 3 bases short and J 9 bases short, with 24 bases between. This CDR3 is built from 17 residues. The germline V gene encodes CDR1 MDHEN and CDR2 SYDVKM. CDR3 amino acids: CASSFGVRVGSHVEQFF. CDR3 DNA sequence: TGTGCCAGCAGTTTCGGTGTGCGGGTGGGTTCACATGTTGAGCAGTTCTTC.

The chain joins TRBV10-1 to TRBJ2-7, with 9 bases aligning to TRBD1. Germline V gene lookup returns CDR1 WNHNN and CDR2 SYGVQD (reference sequence). This CDR3 region has 15 residues. With V trimmed by 0 bases and J by 7 bases, 7 bases remained unmatched. CDR3 in DNA: TGCGCCAGCAGTGAGTCCAGGACAGGGGTGGGAGAGCAGTACTTC. Its protein product is CASSESRTGVGEQYF.

The V call is TRBV9, the J call TRBJ1-2; 7 bases are shared with TRBD1. The CDR3 is made up of 13 amino acids. J gave up 3 bases and V 3 bases, and 2 bases lay outside the gene matches. Germline CDR1 reads SGDLS; CDR2 reads YYNGEE. CDR3 in amino acids: CASSGQGYYGYTF. The CDR3 region has the DNA TGTGCCAGCAGCGGACAGGGTTACTATGGCTACACCTTC. The entire variable domain, with the rest obtained from reference TRBV9 and TRBJ1-2, is as follows: DSGVTQTPKHLITATGQRVTLRCSPRSGDLSVYWYQQSLDQGLQFLIQYYNGEERAKGNILERFSAQQFPDLHSELNLSSLELGDSALYFCASSGQGYYGYTFGSGTRLTVV.

This clonotype came up a few times. One end of the junction does not line up with germline, which may come from a read error. The chain couples TRBV29-1 to TRBJ2-1, with TRBD1 identical over 10 bases. This CDR3 comprises 14 residues. Germline CDR1 SQVTM, CDR2 ANQGSEA. CDR3 loop: CSVEGQGGINEQFF. In DNA form, the CDR3 reads TGCAGCGTCGAAGGACAGGGGGGAATTAATGAGCAGTTCTTC.

The rearrangement uses TRBV11-2 and TRBJ2-3, with 10 bases that match TRBD2. Germline CDR1 SGHAT, CDR2 FQNNGV. The CDR3 covers 18 residues. Trimming took 5 bases from V and 2 from J; bases not matched to a gene: 13. CDR3: CASSPTVGLAVNTDTQYF. The CDR3 nucleotides are TGTGCCAGCAGCCCCACGGTAGGACTAGCGGTAAACACAGATACGCAGTATTTT.

The chain uses TRBV28 and TRBJ2-1; D remains ambiguous. V lost 2 bases and J lost 2, with 13 bases in between. Germline loops: CDR1 MDHEN, CDR2 SYDVKM. The CDR3 runs 16 residues. The CDR3 DNA reads as TGTGCCAGCAGTTTAAAGGTAGCAGGAGCCTACAATGAGCAGTTCTTC. Translating gives CASSLKVAGAYNEQFF.

This clonotype showed up just a few times. The chain carries TRBV7-2 and TRBJ2-5, with 10 bases lining up with TRBD2. This CDR3 spans 15 amino acids. CDR1 and CDR2 (germline): SGHTA, FQGNSA. The V gene end was trimmed by 3 bases and the J gene end by 5 bases; junction bases not matched to a gene: 6. The CDR3 DNA follows: TGTGCCAGCAGCTTTATAGCGGGGGGACAGGAGACCCAGTACTTC. The encoded protein is CASSFIAGGQETQYF.

V is TRBV15 and J is TRBJ2-3; D might be TRBD1 or TRBD2, each matching 6 bases. Trimming took 2 bases from V and 0 from J, leaving 9 bases between them. The CDR3 spans 15 residues. Germline CDR1 is LNHNV and CDR2 is YYDKDF (reference sequence). The CDR3 is CATSRRGVSTDTQYF. CDR3 sequence (DNA): TGTGCCACCAGCAGAAGGGGGGTTAGCACAGATACGCAGTATTTT.

On this clonotype itself: The CDR3 carries no conserved terminal phenylalanine or tryptophan, so it likely arises from a read error. V gene TRBV3-1 combines with J gene TRBJ2-3; tentatively, D is TRBD1 or TRBD2 (6 bases each). CDR1 is LGHDT, CDR2 YNNKEL, per germline (reference sequence). V lost 5 bases, J lost 3 bases, and 18 bases lay in between. The CDR3 runs to 16 residues. The CDR3: CASSGRGAEVTDTQYL. CDR3 nucleotide sequence: TGTGCCAGCAGCGGAAGGGGGGCCGAAGTGACAGATACGCAGTATTTG.

The V gene is TRBV5-4, the J gene TRBJ2-3; D is possibly TRBD1 or TRBD2 (5 bases each). Trimming cost V 0 bases and J 0 bases, with 20 bases left between them. The CDR3 covers 19 residues. Germline loops: CDR1 SGHNT, CDR2 YYREEE (reference sequence). In nucleotides, the CDR3 is TGTGCCAGCAGCTTGGCCCCAAATGAGGGGATTGGTAGCACAGATACGCAGTATTTT. This gives the protein CASSLAPNEGIGSTDTQYF.

In this sample, this clonotype turned up a few times. CDR3 in amino acids: CASSSPPPSGGRGTQYF. CDR3 nucleotides: TGTGCCAGCAGTTCCCCCCCGCCTAGCGGGGGAAGAGGTACGCAGTATTTT. The V and J genes are TRBV28 and TRBJ2-3; 10 bases map to TRBD2. From germline, CDR1 is MDHEN and CDR2 SYDVKM. This CDR3 has 17 amino acids. Trimming removed 4 bases from V and 8 bases from J; junction bases left unmatched: 15.

This clonotype came up a few times. The rearrangement uses TRBV20-1 and TRBJ2-1; 7 nucleotides align to TRBD1. Germline V gene lookup returns CDR1 DFQATT and CDR2 SNEGSKA (reference sequence). The CDR3 length is 14 residues. The ends lost 3 bases at V and 4 bases at J; junction bases unmatched: 6. CDR3 in amino acids: CSARWTGWYNEQFF. CDR3 DNA sequence: TGCAGTGCTAGGTGGACAGGTTGGTACAATGAGCAGTTCTTC.

The sample holds a few counts of this clonotype. J is TRBJ2-1 and V is TRBV7-9; 10 nucleotides match TRBD2. Trimming at V came to 7 bases and at J to 7 bases, leaving 10 bases not matched to a gene. This CDR3 region has 15 residues. CDR1 and CDR2 (germline): SEHNR, FQNEAQ (reference sequence). DNA for the CDR3: TGTGCCAGCACCGAACTAGCGGGGACTAGGAATGAGCAGTTCTTC. Translated, it gives CASTELAGTRNEQFF.

The gene calls are TRBV6-2 or TRBV6-3 and TRBJ2-1; D gene ambiguous. There are 12 residues in the CDR3. Trimming removed 7 bases at V and 7 bases at J, with 11 bases between. Germline values: CDR1 MNHEY, CDR2 SVGEGT. CDR3 in amino acids: CASTNNRNEQFF. CDR3 nucleotide sequence: TGTGCCAGCACCAACAACCGTAATGAGCAGTTCTTC.